The clone carrying this T cell receptor beta chain has ten or more counts. From the RT-PCR reads, TCRdb called clonotypes with MiXCR, one entry per CDR3 protein. The profile shows about 410,000 distinct CDR3 sequences, 16% of them singletons. The germline V gene has CDR1 MGHDK and CDR2 SYGVNS. The CDR3 has 16 residues. Trimming removed 3 bases at V and 7 bases at J, with 19 bases between. These data belong to a study of patients and donors after allogeneic stem cell transplantation. This rearrangement joins TRBV25-1 to TRBJ2-4; D unclear. The TCR originated in a human donor who was either an allogeneic HSCT recipient or a stem cell or donor lymphocyte infusion donor (not recorded which). It is not recorded whose cells these are; they may come from a transplant donor. The sample was blood, either unsorted or a sorted T cell fraction (not recorded which). This CDR3 is CASSDPSTTSLNIQYF. In DNA, the CDR3 is TGTGCCAGCAGTGACCCCTCTACGACGAGTCTGAACATTCAGTACTTC. Complete variable domain (other parts from reference TRBV25-1 and TRBJ2-4): EADIYQTPRYLVIGTGKKITLECSQTMGHDKMYWYQQDPGMELHLIHYSYGVNSTEKGDLSSESTVSRIRTEHFPLTLESARPSHTSQYLCASSDPSTTSLNIQYFGAGTRLSVL.